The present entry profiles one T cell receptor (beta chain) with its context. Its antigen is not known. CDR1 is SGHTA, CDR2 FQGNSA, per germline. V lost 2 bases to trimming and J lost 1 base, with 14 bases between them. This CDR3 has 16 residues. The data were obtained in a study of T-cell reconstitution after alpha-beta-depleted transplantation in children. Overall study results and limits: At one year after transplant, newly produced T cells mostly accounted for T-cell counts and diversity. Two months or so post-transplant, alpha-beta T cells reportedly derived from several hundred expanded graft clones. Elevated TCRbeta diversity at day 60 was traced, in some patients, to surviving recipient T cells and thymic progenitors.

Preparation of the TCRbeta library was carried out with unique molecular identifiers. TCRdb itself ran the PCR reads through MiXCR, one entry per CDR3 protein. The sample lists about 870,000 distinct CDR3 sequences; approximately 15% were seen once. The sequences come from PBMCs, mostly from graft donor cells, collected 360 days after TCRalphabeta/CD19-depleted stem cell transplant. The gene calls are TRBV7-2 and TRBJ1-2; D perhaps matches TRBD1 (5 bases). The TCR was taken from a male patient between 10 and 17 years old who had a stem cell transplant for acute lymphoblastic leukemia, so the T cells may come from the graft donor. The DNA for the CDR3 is TGTGCCAGCAGCTTATTTTCGGGACGGAGTAACTATGGCTACACCTTC. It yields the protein CASSLFSGRSNYGYTF.